Sequencing of this T cell receptor beta chain was carried out in a study of shared clonotypes between healthy human individuals. CD45RO-negative cells were positively selected for CCR7, leaving out terminally differentiated effector memory CD45RA+ cells. Adult Caucasians living in Nashville, Tennessee made up all of the donors. Whole-study results and caveats: Despite large depth, rarefaction showed incomplete sorted-subset sequencing. In having few donors, the study represented limited genetic and exposure-history diversity.

On this clone: The target antigen is unknown.

Sequenced by immunoSEQ multiplex PCR; TCRdb stores in-frame clones only, minus some. Of roughly 2.1 million clones in the sample, around 93% were seen once. The sequence was obtained from a man between 18 and 35 years old in good health. Some clones in this sample may be carry-over from other donors' samples. Sequenced sample: naive CD8+ T cells from PBMCs.

CDR3 loop: CASSHWTGNADTQYF. Written as DNA, the CDR3 is TGTGCCAGCAGCCACTGGACAGGGAATGCAGATACGCAGTATTTT. This rearrangement joins TRBV5-6 to TRBJ2-3; 8 bases fit TRBD1. CDR3 length: 15 amino acids. Germline values: CDR1 SGHDT, CDR2 YYEEEE. Losses at the gene ends were 4 bases for V and 4 bases for J; bases not matched to a gene: 8.